The next 32 T cell receptor beta chains were all read from a single sample in a study of control samples from healthy donors and cancer patients. Some clones are missing from TCRdb's copy, which holds only in-frame ones; the method was immunoSEQ multiplex PCR. The repertoire includes around 180,000 clones, about 91% of them detected once, and just over 2% sits in the top ten. Sequenced input: blood. The origin of the receptors is a woman in her thirties or forties in good health.

The genes are TRBV10-3 and TRBJ2-1; no clear D gene. Deletions cut 4 bases from V and 10 bases from J, with 8 bases between. Germline loops: CDR1 ENHRY, CDR2 SYGVKD. CDR3 length: 11 residues. In nucleotides, the CDR3 is TGTGCCATCAGTGTTAGGGCGGAGCAGTTCTTC. This sequence encodes CAISVRAEQFF.

V and J are TRBV12-3 or TRBV12-4 and TRBJ2-7, with 7 positions matching TRBD1. The DNA matches TRBJ2-4 better at its end, which makes the J call doubtful. This CDR3 comprises 12 residues. The CDR3 bases are TGTGCCAGCAGGAACTCAGGGGGCATTCAGTACTTC. Translation: CASRNSGGIQYF.

The V gene is TRBV5-6, the J gene TRBJ1-2; unclear D gene. The CDR3 contains 16 residues. The germline gives CDR1 SGHDT, CDR2 YYEEEE. The V gene lost 0 bases and the J gene lost 4 bases, with 16 bases spanning the gap. CDR3 in DNA: TGTGCCAGCAGCTTGGCCGCGTTCCCAGTCGGCTATGGCTACACCTTC. Amino acids: CASSLAAFPVGYGYTF.

The chain carries TRBV4-2 and TRBJ1-2; unclear D gene. CDR1 is LGHNA, CDR2 YNFKEQ, per germline. CDR3 length equals 14 residues. The V and J ends lost 0 bases and 6 bases respectively, with 11 bases between them. CDR3 in DNA: TGTGCCAGCAGCCAAGACGTGGAGGGTGATGGCTACACCTTC. The encoded protein is CASSQDVEGDGYTF.

The chain combines TRBV2 with TRBJ2-3; D gene uncertain. Germline-derived CDR1 and CDR2 are SNHLY and FYNNEI. The CDR3 sequence is 14 residues long. V was shortened by 5 bases and J by 0 bases, with 9 bases between the two germline ends. This chain's CDR3 is CASSPLFSTDTQYF. Here the CDR3 DNA reads TGTGCCAGCAGTCCCCTATTTAGCACAGATACGCAGTATTTT.

The chain couples TRBV25-1 to TRBJ2-4; TRBD2 matches at 8 bases. CDR1 is MGHDK and CDR2 is SYGVNS in the germline V gene. The CDR3 is 13 amino acids. The V and J ends lost 8 bases and 7 bases, in that order; junction bases with no gene match: 7. In nucleotides, the CDR3 is TGTGCCAGCGGGCGGGGACTAGGGAACATTCAGTACTTC. The encoded protein is CASGRGLGNIQYF.

The CDR3 region is CAISGGTRGETQYF. CDR3 nucleotide sequence: TGTGCCATCAGTGGGGGGACGCGGGGAGAGACCCAGTACTTC. This rearrangement joins TRBV10-3 to TRBJ2-5; TRBD2 is a possible D gene (6 bases). This CDR3 region has 14 residues. Trimming took off 4 bases at V and 4 bases at J, with 13 bases between the two ends. Per the germline V gene, CDR1 is ENHRY and CDR2 is SYGVKD.

The chain carries TRBV21-1 and TRBJ1-2. TRBV21-1 is a pseudogene. The CDR3 length is 16 residues. CDR3 sequence (DNA): TGTGCCAGCGGGTACCGGGCCCAAATACCTAACTATGGCTACACCTTC. This translates into CASGYRAQIPNYGYTF.

CDR3 sequence (DNA): TGTGCCAGCTCCCCCGGGGGACAGGCGTTGGAGACCCAGTACTTC. Protein sequence: CASSPGGQALETQYF. The V call is TRBV2, the J call TRBJ2-5; 8 bases are shared with TRBD1. This CDR3 has 15 amino acids. CDR1 SNHLY and CDR2 FYNNEI come from the germline V gene. Losses at the gene ends were 8 bases for V and 5 bases for J; bases not matched to a gene: 13.

The chain employs TRBV28 and TRBJ1-2; D is possibly TRBD1 (5 bases). This CDR3 region has 12 residues. V lost 9 bases and J lost 1, with 9 bases in between. Germline-derived CDR1 and CDR2 are MDHEN and SYDVKM. CDR3 loop: CASRTSNYGYTF. Here the CDR3 DNA reads TGTGCCAGTCGGACAAGTAACTATGGCTACACCTTC.

This rearrangement joins TRBV11-1 to TRBJ2-3; D possibly corresponds to TRBD2 (6 bases). This CDR3 region has 15 residues. V lost 4 bases to trimming and J lost 3 bases, with 14 bases between them. Germline CDR1 SGHAT, CDR2 FQDESV (reference sequence). DNA for the CDR3: TGTGCCAGCAGCTCTAGCGTTGAGGAGACAGATACGCAGTATTTT. This translates into CASSSSVEETDTQYF.

This chain connects TRBV2 to TRBJ1-1, with D perhaps matching TRBD1 (6 bases). CDR1 SNHLY and CDR2 FYNNEI come from the germline V gene. Trimming removed 6 bases from V and 9 bases from J, with 23 bases in between. CDR3 length: 15 residues. CDR3 in amino acids: CASRRQEGVEFKAFF. Written as DNA, the CDR3 is TGTGCCAGCAGGCGACAGGAAGGGGTTGAGTTTAAAGCTTTCTTT.

The V and J genes are TRBV7-9 and TRBJ2-3; D not resolved. Per germline, CDR1 SEHNR and CDR2 FQNEAQ (reference sequence). The CDR3 length is 14 residues. V lost 1 base and J lost 0, with 5 bases in between. DNA of the CDR3: TGTGCCAGCAGCTTAGGGGCTAGCACAGATACGCAGTATTTT. The encoded protein is CASSLGASTDTQYF. Based on the CDR3 plus reference TRBV7-9 and TRBJ2-3, the full variable domain is DTGVSQNPRHKITKRGQNVTFRCDPISEHNRLYWYRQTLGQGPEFLTYFQNEAQLEKSRLLSDRFSAERPKGSFSTLEIQRTEQGDSAMYLCASSLGASTDTQYFGPGTRLTVL.

The V call is TRBV9, the J call TRBJ1-2, with no clear D. Trimming stripped 4 bases from V and 7 bases from J, with 11 bases between. This CDR3 is built from 12 residues. Germline lookup yields CDR1 SGDLS and CDR2 YYNGEE. This CDR3 reads CASSPSGSGYTF. The DNA of the CDR3 is TGTGCCAGCAGCCCAAGTGGGAGTGGCTACACCTTC. Supplemented by reference TRBV9 and TRBJ1-2, the full variable domain reads DSGVTQTPKHLITATGQRVTLRCSPRSGDLSVYWYQQSLDQGLQFLIQYYNGEERAKGNILERFSAQQFPDLHSELNLSSLELGDSALYFCASSPSGSGYTFGSGTRLTVV.

The gene calls are TRBV7-9 and TRBJ1-1, with 9 nucleotides matching TRBD1. V dropped 2 bases and J dropped 3; count of bases not matched to a gene: 1. CDR1 SEHNR and CDR2 FQNEAQ come from the germline V gene (reference sequence). The CDR3 contains 14 residues. CDR3 sequence reads: CASSLWDRDTEAFF. The CDR3, as DNA: TGTGCCAGCAGCTTATGGGACAGGGACACTGAAGCTTTCTTT.

The chain uses TRBV6-5 and TRBJ1-3; maybe TRBD1 (5 bases). Germline V CDR1 and CDR2: MNHEY, SVGAGI. This CDR3 contains 15 residues. Trimming pared 5 bases from V and 0 bases from J, leaving 11 bases between. The CDR3, as DNA: TGTGCCAGCAGTACGGACATGAGCTCTGGAAACACCATATATTTT. As protein: CASSTDMSSGNTIYF.

The gene calls are TRBV27 and TRBJ2-7; D not resolved. Germline CDR1 reads MNHEY; CDR2 reads SMNVEV (reference sequence). The CDR3 has 14 residues. V lost 0 bases, J lost 5 bases, and 11 bases lay in between. For the CDR3, the DNA is TGTGCCAGCAGTTTATCGAGGTATGGCAACGAGCAGTACTTC. Its translation: CASSLSRYGNEQYF.

The chain employs TRBV6-5 and TRBJ2-7, with 11 bases aligning to TRBD2. CDR1 is MNHEY and CDR2 is SVGAGI in the germline V gene. J lost 0 bases, V lost 10 bases, and 8 bases had no gene match. The CDR3 covers 15 residues. The CDR3 coding sequence is TGTGCCATCGAACTAGCGGGGGTCCCCTCCTACGAGCAGTACTTC. Amino acid sequence: CAIELAGVPSYEQYF.

This chain connects TRBV4-1 to TRBJ2-2; 9 bases line up with TRBD2. Germline CDR1 is MGHRA and CDR2 is YSYEKL. Trimming at V came to 6 bases and at J to 5 bases, leaving 1 base not matched to a gene. This CDR3 is built from 13 residues. The CDR3 region has the DNA TGCGCCAGCAGGCGGGAGGGGACCGGGGAGCTGTTTTTT. Translating gives CASRREGTGELFF.

The chain combines TRBV10-3 with TRBJ1-2, with D unresolved. The CDR3 totals 12 residues. Between the trimmed V and J ends, which lost 2 bases and 1 base, there was a span of 2 bases. Germline loops: CDR1 ENHRY, CDR2 SYGVKD. In DNA, the CDR3 is TGTGCCATCAGTGAGGGTAACTATGGCTACACCTTC. This codes for CAISEGNYGYTF.

V gene TRBV7-3 combines with J gene TRBJ1-4, with D maybe TRBD1 (6 bases). From germline, CDR1 is SGHTA and CDR2 FQGTGA. The CDR3 has 12 amino acids. Trimming took 5 bases from V and 8 from J, leaving 9 bases between them. CDR3 DNA sequence: TGTGCCAGCAGCCCAGACAGGGAAAAACTGTTTTTT. It specifies CASSPDREKLFF. Complete variable domain (other parts from reference TRBV7-3 and TRBJ1-4): GAGVSQTPSNKVTEKGKYVELRCDPISGHTALYWYRQSLGQGPEFLIYFQGTGAADDSGLPNDRFFAVRPEGSVSTLKIQRTERGDSAVYLCASSPDREKLFFGSGTQLSVL.

This chain links TRBV19 with TRBJ1-2, with D hard to call. The V and J ends lost 3 bases and 7 bases respectively, with 12 bases between them. This CDR3 contains 13 residues. CDR1 LNHDA and CDR2 SQIVND come from the germline V gene (reference sequence). The CDR3 is CASSIRGVGGYTF. DNA of the CDR3: TGTGCCAGTAGTATTCGGGGAGTGGGTGGCTACACCTTC.

The chain links TRBV14 to TRBJ2-3; D gene ambiguous. V lost 4 bases, J lost 2 bases, and 19 bases lay in between. Germline V gives CDR1 SGHDN, CDR2 FVKESK. The CDR3 contains 17 residues. The DNA of the CDR3 is TGTGCCAGCAGCCCGCCCGGGCAAGGAGCCTTCACAGATACGCAGTATTTT. It yields the protein CASSPPGQGAFTDTQYF.

The rearrangement joins TRBV3-1 (or the pseudogene TRBV3-2) to TRBJ1-6; no clear D. The V and J ends lost 0 bases and 7 bases respectively, with 7 bases between them. Germline CDR1 reads LGHDT; CDR2 reads YNNKEL (reference sequence). The CDR3 totals 14 residues. CDR3 region: CASSQEQTNSPLHF. The CDR3 nucleotides read TGTGCCAGCAGCCAAGAGCAGACAAATTCACCCCTCCACTTT.

The chain recombines TRBV28 with TRBJ1-2; TRBD1 matches at 11 bases. Germline V lookup: CDR1 MDHEN, CDR2 SYDVKM. Unmatched junction bases numbered 2, after V lost 4 bases and J lost 7 bases. CDR3 size: 13 residues. CDR3 nucleotide sequence: TGTGCCAGCAGTTCGGGACAGGGGGGTGGCTACACCTTC. This codes for CASSSGQGGGYTF.

The chain recombines TRBV3-1 (or the pseudogene TRBV3-2) with TRBJ1-1; TRBD1 might be the D (6 bases). The germline V gene encodes CDR1 LGHDT and CDR2 YNNKEL (reference sequence). This CDR3 spans 13 amino acids. V lost 6 bases and J 5 bases, leaving 13 bases between the germline ends. CDR3 bases: TGTGCCAGCAGAGGGGGGTCGGAGACTGAAGCTTTCTTT. Its translation: CASRGGSETEAFF.

The V call is TRBV5-1, the J call TRBJ1-1; no definite D call. Trimming cost V 0 bases and J 6 bases, with 9 bases left between them. The CDR3 extends over 13 amino acids. The germline V gene has CDR1 SGHRS and CDR2 YFSETQ. The CDR3 DNA reads TGCGCCAGCAGCTTGGGTCGGATTTCTGAAGCTTTCTTT. This sequence encodes CASSLGRISEAFF.

The V gene is TRBV6-1, the J gene TRBJ2-3; 8 bases match TRBD2. Germline CDR1 MNHNS, CDR2 SASEGT. V was clipped by 2 bases and J by 5 bases; unmatched bases: 9. The CDR3 has 16 residues. CDR3 in amino acids: CASSERGLGYLDTQYF. CDR3 bases: TGTGCCAGCAGTGAAAGGGGACTAGGGTATTTAGATACGCAGTATTTT.

This chain joins TRBV4-1 and TRBJ2-3; 8 bases line up with TRBD2. V was pared by 5 bases and J by 2 bases, with 6 bases of the junction left unmatched. This CDR3 is 15 amino acids long. Per germline, CDR1 MGHRA and CDR2 YSYEKL. Here the CDR3 reads CASSTIAGNTDTQYF. DNA of the CDR3: TGCGCCAGCAGCACCATAGCGGGGAACACAGATACGCAGTATTTT.

The chain joins TRBV3-1 (or the pseudogene TRBV3-2) to TRBJ1-1; D gene ambiguous. This CDR3 has 12 amino acids. Germline assignment: CDR1 LGHDT and CDR2 YNNKEL (reference sequence). The ends were cut back, 4 bases at V and 4 bases at J, with 7 bases in the middle. CDR3 amino acids: CASSLAFTEAFF. The CDR3 region has the DNA TGTGCCAGCAGCCTAGCCTTCACTGAAGCTTTCTTT.

This clone was detected once. The chain is built from TRBV6-5 and TRBJ1-3, with TRBD1 matching 7 bases. Germline V gives CDR1 MNHEY, CDR2 SVGAGI. CDR3 length: 15 amino acids. V trimming: 5 bases; J trimming: 8 bases; junction bases outside the gene matches: 12. As DNA, the CDR3 is TGTGCCAGCAGTCCCGACCAGGGGGGTACTTACACCATATATTTT. Translated: CASSPDQGGTYTIYF.

Details on this clone: The same CDR3 arises from other DNA sequences in this sample as well. The chain employs TRBV18 and TRBJ1-2, with D maybe TRBD1 (6 bases). This CDR3 is built from 14 residues. V lost 3 bases, J lost 3 bases, and 11 bases lay in between. CDR1 and CDR2 from the germline V gene are KGHSH and LQKENI. The CDR3 sequence is CASSPPAGDYGYTF. The CDR3 DNA follows: TGTGCCAGCTCACCCCCCGCAGGGGACTATGGCTACACCTTC.